Included here is one T cell receptor (beta chain) sequence, with context. Participants were aged about 18 to 90 years, lived in roughly 25 US areas, and enrolled virtually. This specimen comes from a study of blood T cell repertoires in COVID-19. Data came from immunoSEQ multiplex PCR; TCRdb stores just in-frame clones and leaves some out. The table has roughly 250,000 clones, about nine tenths seen once. The ends lost 5 bases at V and 7 bases at J; junction bases unmatched: 8. The CDR3 runs to 15 residues. Germline V gene sequence: CDR1 SEHNR, CDR2 FQNEAQ (reference sequence). This sequence joins TRBV7-9 and TRBJ1-2; 12 bases fit TRBD1. The material sequenced was PBMCs or T cells enriched from blood (not recorded which). This clonotype originated in a woman aged 30 to 39 with acute COVID-19. CDR3 region: CASSPRRDRGLGYTF. CDR3 in DNA: TGTGCCAGCAGCCCCCGCCGGGACAGGGGGCTTGGCTACACCTTC.